Shown below are 30 T cell receptor beta chains from a single sample sequenced in a study of blood T cells in healthy people across ages. A second PCR of roughly 7 to 11 cycles used a sample-barcoded 5' primer and a J-beta primer mix. Via MiXCR, TCRdb re-called the 5' RACE reads, giving one row per CDR3 protein. This repertoire shows about 940,000 distinct CDR3 sequences, about 48% found once; its top ten account for 13%. The sequenced sample was blood. These receptors all stem from a man younger than 40 in good health.

The gene calls are TRBV20-1 and TRBJ1-5; D remains unclear. The CDR3 is 12 residues long. CDR1 and CDR2 from the germline V gene are DFQATT and SNEGSKA (reference sequence). Trimming removed 5 bases at V and 8 bases at J, with 13 bases between. In nucleotides, the CDR3 is TGCAGTGCTGTAATTAAAACCGAGCCCCAGCATTTT. Encoded protein: CSAVIKTEPQHF.

This clonotype was detected ten times or more. A single base separates this from a much larger clone, so it may be a read error. The J gene is TRBJ2-5, the V gene TRBV7-2; 9 bases match TRBD2. Per germline, CDR1 SGHTA and CDR2 FQGNSA. With 1 base clipped from V and 11 bases from J, the junction kept 14 bases outside the gene matches. The CDR3 consists of 16 residues. The CDR3 protein is CASSLDSSGGHNEQYF. The CDR3 nucleotides are TGTGCCAGCAGCTTAGATAGTAGCGGGGGCCACAATGAGCAGTACTTC.

The V and J genes are TRBV25-1 and TRBJ2-3; D is undetermined. The V end was cut by 3 bases, the J end by 0 bases, with 19 bases between. This CDR3 region has 18 residues. The germline V gene encodes CDR1 MGHDK and CDR2 SYGVNS. The CDR3 sequence: CASSDERGRIASTDTQYF. As DNA, the CDR3 is TGTGCCAGCAGTGACGAACGCGGACGCATCGCTAGCACAGATACGCAGTATTTT.

V usage is TRBV4-2 and J usage is TRBJ1-2; tentatively, D is TRBD1 (5 bases). The length of the CDR3 is 17 residues. Trimming shortened V by 0 bases and J by 2 bases, and 16 bases separated the two germline ends. CDR1 is LGHNA, CDR2 YNFKEQ, per germline. The CDR3 region has the DNA TGTGCCAGCAGCCAAGATTGGGCAGGGCAGTACAACTATGGCTACACCTTC. Translation gives CASSQDWAGQYNYGYTF.

The chain uses TRBV5-1 and TRBJ1-2; 7 bases fit TRBD1. Germline V gene lookup returns CDR1 SGHRS and CDR2 YFSETQ. Trimming at V came to 4 bases and at J to 7 bases, leaving 10 bases not matched to a gene. The CDR3 extends over 14 amino acids. As DNA, the CDR3 is TGCGCCAGCAGCCCTGACAGGGTAGGAGGTGGCTACACCTTC. It translates to CASSPDRVGGGYTF.

The genes are TRBV7-2 and TRBJ2-3; 9 positions agree with TRBD2. This CDR3 has 15 residues. Looked up from germline, CDR1 is SGHTA and CDR2 is FQGNSA. Germline trimming cut 3 bases from V and 2 bases from J; bases unmatched to any gene: 3. CDR3 DNA sequence: TGTGCCAGCAGCTTGGCGGGGGGGCACACAGATACGCAGTATTTT. It is translated as CASSLAGGHTDTQYF.

About this clonotype itself: Possible read error: a much larger clone is one base away. The chain couples TRBV6-5 to TRBJ2-5; weak D call: TRBD2 (7 bases). The CDR3 has 14 residues. Trimming stripped 6 bases from V and 11 bases from J, with 22 bases between. Germline V gene data show CDR1 as MNHEY and CDR2 as SVGAGI. In nucleotides, the CDR3 is TGTGCCAGCAGAGAAGGGGGGGGGCAAAATGAGCAGTACTTC. Its translation: CASREGGGQNEQYF.

The chain links TRBV5-1 to TRBJ2-5; unclear D gene. This CDR3 comprises 12 residues. Germline V gives CDR1 SGHRS, CDR2 YFSETQ. V lost 0 bases and J 11 bases, leaving 11 bases between the germline ends. The DNA of the CDR3 is TGCGCCAGCAGCTTGGTGAAGGGTGAGCAGTACTTC. Amino acid sequence: CASSLVKGEQYF.

The CDR3 coding sequence is TGTGCCAGCAGTCTCTATACTAGCGGCTCCTACGAGCAGTACTTC. It translates to CASSLYTSGSYEQYF. The rearrangement uses TRBV12-3 or TRBV12-4 and TRBJ2-7; 8 bases are a match to TRBD2. CDR3 length equals 15 residues. V was clipped by 5 bases and J by 0 bases; unmatched bases: 6.

The V and J genes are TRBV6-2 or TRBV6-3 and TRBJ2-6; D may correspond to TRBD1 or TRBD2 (5 bases each). The CDR3 spans 18 residues. The germline V and J ends were trimmed by 4 bases and 2 bases, with 18 bases remaining between them. From germline, CDR1 is MNHEY and CDR2 SVGEGT. For the CDR3, the DNA is TGTGCCAGCAGTTGGCCTCGAGGGGATGGTGCTGGGGCCAACGTCCTGACTTTC. This sequence encodes CASSWPRGDGAGANVLTF.

V usage is TRBV11-3 and J usage is TRBJ2-2, with D uncertain. Germline V lookup: CDR1 SGHNT, CDR2 YENEEA. The CDR3 is 18 amino acids. With 6 bases removed from V and 0 bases from J, the gap between germline ends came to 20 bases. This CDR3 is CASSFSTPLGTNTGELFF. The CDR3 DNA is TGTGCCAGCAGTTTCTCAACCCCATTAGGAACGAACACCGGGGAGCTGTTTTTT.

This clonotype has more than one count but fewer than ten. V is TRBV7-2 and J is TRBJ2-3; D perhaps matches TRBD2 (6 bases). The V and J ends lost 5 bases and 2 bases respectively, with 11 bases between them. The CDR3 length is 14 residues. Germline loops: CDR1 SGHTA, CDR2 FQGNSA. CDR3 nucleotides: TGTGCCAGCAGCCTTAGACTAGTCACAGATACGCAGTATTTT. This translates into CASSLRLVTDTQYF.

This clonotype was seen only a few times. J is TRBJ2-7 and V is TRBV20-1; 11 nucleotides line up with TRBD2. The J segment lost 2 bases and the V segment lost 7 bases, leaving 1 base of the junction unmatched. Germline V gene lookup returns CDR1 DFQATT and CDR2 SNEGSKA (reference sequence). CDR3 length equals 12 residues. The DNA for the CDR3 is TGCAGTGTGACTAGCGGGACCTACGAGCAGTACTTC. Amino acids: CSVTSGTYEQYF.

The chain combines TRBV6-5 with TRBJ2-1, with D possibly being TRBD2 (5 bases). The V and J ends lost 6 bases and 6 bases respectively, with 18 bases between them. Germline CDR1 and CDR2: MNHEY and SVGAGI. CDR3 length: 15 amino acids. The CDR3, as DNA: TGTGCCAGCAGCTCGGGATTCTCTTTCGGCAATGAGCAGTTCTTC. It specifies CASSSGFSFGNEQFF.

The chain has TRBV20-1 and TRBJ2-7; 8 nucleotides line up with TRBD2. Germline values: CDR1 DFQATT, CDR2 SNEGSKA (reference sequence). The CDR3 extends over 16 amino acids. V gave up 0 bases and J gave up 0 bases; unmatched junction bases: 7. The CDR3 protein is CSARDLSGSGSYEQYF. DNA for the CDR3: TGCAGTGCTAGAGATCTCAGCGGGAGCGGCTCCTACGAGCAGTACTTC.

The rearrangement links TRBV6-2 or TRBV6-3 to TRBJ2-1; D tentatively fits TRBD1 or TRBD2 (6 bases each). The CDR3 spans 16 residues. V was shortened by 4 bases and J by 4 bases, with 17 bases between the two germline ends. The germline gives CDR1 MNHEY, CDR2 SVGEGT. CDR3 DNA sequence: TGTGCCAGCAGTTGGATGGACGGGGGCCTTTACAATGAGCAGTTCTTC. Protein: CASSWMDGGLYNEQFF.

The V gene is TRBV11-3, the J gene TRBJ1-1; unclear D gene. V dropped 5 bases and J dropped 0 bases, with 7 bases sitting between them. This CDR3 comprises 13 residues. Germline lookup yields CDR1 SGHNT and CDR2 YENEEA. CDR3 sequence reads: CASSPQLNTEAFF. In nucleotides, the CDR3 is TGTGCCAGCAGCCCACAGCTGAACACTGAAGCTTTCTTT.

The V and J genes are TRBV28 and TRBJ2-1, with TRBD2 matching over 8 bases. V lost 2 bases to trimming and J lost 12 bases; unmatched junction nucleotides: 12. Germline V lookup: CDR1 MDHEN, CDR2 SYDVKM. The length of the CDR3 is 15 residues. The CDR3 loop reads CASSLRGGITMGQFF. CDR3 in DNA: TGTGCCAGCAGTTTACGGGGGGGTATTACAATGGGGCAGTTCTTC.

The chain joins TRBV28 to TRBJ1-1, with D tentatively TRBD1 (5 bases). CDR3 length equals 14 residues. Trimming pared 2 bases from V and 4 bases from J, leaving 11 bases between. The germline gives CDR1 MDHEN, CDR2 SYDVKM. CDR3: CASSLPGGGTEAFF. Written as DNA, the CDR3 is TGTGCCAGCAGTTTACCGGGGGGTGGCACTGAAGCTTTCTTT. Using reference TRBV28 and TRBJ1-1 for the parts outside the CDR3, the full variable domain is DVKVTQSSRYLVKRTGEKVFLECVQDMDHENMFWYRQDPGLGLRLIYFSYDVKMKEKGDIPEGYSVSREKKERFSLILESASTNQTSMYLCASSLPGGGTEAFFGQGTRLTVV.

The chain is built from TRBV9 and TRBJ2-3, with D uncertain. V was shortened by 0 bases and J by 4 bases, with 15 bases between the two germline ends. The CDR3 consists of 16 residues. Germline CDR1 reads SGDLS; CDR2 reads YYNGEE. Written as DNA, the CDR3 is TGTGCCAGCAGCGTAGAGGCCCGTGGGGTGGCAGATACGCAGTATTTT. It encodes CASSVEARGVADTQYF.

Many counts were recorded for this clonotype. J is TRBJ1-4 and V is TRBV15; 7 bases map to TRBD1. Germline CDR1 LNHNV, CDR2 YYDKDF (reference sequence). V shed 3 bases, J shed 8 bases, and the junction held 9 bases outside the gene matches. This CDR3 contains 15 residues. The CDR3 here is CATSRITGVGEKLFF. The CDR3 DNA sequence: TGTGCCACCAGCAGGATTACAGGGGTGGGGGAAAAACTGTTTTTT.

The CDR3 spells CASSLPGTGGHEQYF. CDR3 DNA sequence: TGCGCCAGCAGCTTACCTGGGACAGGGGGCCACGAGCAGTACTTC. The chain carries TRBV5-1 and TRBJ2-5, with 12 bases that match TRBD1. The J call may be in error: the DNA end matches TRBJ2-7 better. The CDR3 spans 15 residues. CDR1 and CDR2 (germline): SGHRS, YFSETQ.

Only a few counts were recorded for this clonotype. The chain recombines TRBV20-1 with TRBJ2-1; D uncertain. This CDR3 has 12 residues. Germline lookup yields CDR1 DFQATT and CDR2 SNEGSKA (reference sequence). The V end was cut by 4 bases, the J end by 7 bases, with 11 bases between. CDR3 loop: CSAKKALNEQFF. The CDR3 DNA reads TGCAGTGCTAAGAAAGCCCTGAATGAGCAGTTCTTC.

The chain carries TRBV3-1 and TRBJ2-5, with TRBD1 identical over 8 bases. The end of the DNA aligns better with TRBJ2-7, so the J call may be wrong. This CDR3 spans 17 amino acids. Germline V gene lookup returns CDR1 LGHDT and CDR2 YNNKEL (reference sequence). DNA of the CDR3: TGTGCCAGCAGCCAAGATGAGGAGACAGGGGCCAGTTACGAGCAGTACTTC. Protein: CASSQDEETGASYEQYF.

On this clonotype: This sequence may be a read error, since a much larger clone differs from it by one base. The chain carries TRBV3-1 and TRBJ1-2; D perhaps matches TRBD1 (5 bases). Germline CDR1 reads LGHDT; CDR2 reads YNNKEL (reference sequence). The CDR3 length is 15 residues. The chain's CDR3 is CACSQGQDPNYGYTF. CDR3 nucleotide sequence: TGTGCCTGCAGCCAGGGTCAGGATCCTAACTATGGCTACACCTTC.

This chain connects TRBV7-2 to TRBJ2-4; 7 nucleotides agree with TRBD1. The CDR3 totals 16 residues. Unmatched junction bases numbered 6, after V lost 3 bases and J lost 1 base. The germline V gene encodes CDR1 SGHTA and CDR2 FQGNSA. The CDR3 sequence: CASSFRTGSAKNIQYF. DNA of the CDR3: TGTGCCAGCAGCTTTAGGACAGGTTCCGCCAAAAACATTCAGTACTTC.

The J gene is TRBJ1-4, the V gene TRBV28; D gene uncertain. Deletions cut 3 bases from V and 13 bases from J, with 12 bases between. Germline assignment: CDR1 MDHEN and CDR2 SYDVKM. The CDR3 runs 12 residues. CDR3 region: CASSFLGARLFF. CDR3 DNA: TGTGCCAGCAGTTTTCTCGGTGCAAGACTGTTTTTT. Looking up the rest from reference TRBV28 and TRBJ1-4 gives the full variable domain: DVKVTQSSRYLVKRTGEKVFLECVQDMDHENMFWYRQDPGLGLRLIYFSYDVKMKEKGDIPEGYSVSREKKERFSLILESASTNQTSMYLCASSFLGARLFFGSGTQLSVL.

The chain employs TRBV24-1 and TRBJ2-3; D gene unclear. Trimming removed 3 bases from V and 6 bases from J, with 3 bases in between. The germline CDR1 and CDR2 sequences are KGHDR and SFDVKD. This CDR3 is 11 amino acids long. The CDR3: CATSDLDTQYF. DNA of the CDR3: TGTGCCACCAGTGATCTTGATACGCAGTATTTT.

The J gene is TRBJ2-3, the V gene TRBV3-1; 9 bases are a match to TRBD2. Trimming at V came to 8 bases and at J to 2 bases, leaving 8 bases not matched to a gene. The CDR3 has 15 amino acids. Germline loops: CDR1 LGHDT, CDR2 YNNKEL (reference sequence). Here the CDR3 reads CASQAPSGTTDTQYF. The CDR3 bases are TGTGCCAGCCAAGCTCCTAGCGGGACCACAGATACGCAGTATTTT.

In its sample, this clonotype was seen many times. The chain carries TRBV7-2 and TRBJ2-5; D gene ambiguous. V lost 3 bases, J lost 1 base, and 9 bases lay in between. The CDR3 is 14 residues long. Germline CDR1 is SGHTA and CDR2 is FQGNSA. CDR3 residues: CASSLHSPQETQYF. As DNA, the CDR3 is TGTGCCAGCAGCTTGCACAGCCCCCAAGAGACCCAGTACTTC.